This passage covers 25 T cell receptor beta chains from one sample sequenced in a study of cytomegalovirus exposure and HLA in healthy donors. The PCR made use of 60 Vbeta and 13 Jbeta primers. Clones were read by immunoSEQ multiplex PCR, and TCRdb kept only the in-frame ones, dropping some. This sample has roughly 150,000 clones, with roughly 80% found just once. The sample taken for sequencing was PBMCs. These receptors were collected from a male donor in good health and CMV-seronegative.

The V call is TRBV16, the J call TRBJ1-2; D is ambiguous. Looked up from germline, CDR1 is KGHSY and CDR2 is FQNENV. V gave up 4 bases and J gave up 6 bases, with 15 bases separating them. CDR3 length equals 14 residues. In DNA form, the CDR3 reads TGTGCCAGCAGCCCTAACAAGAGGGTCGATGGCTACACCTTC. This encodes CASSPNKRVDGYTF. Drawing the rest from reference TRBV16 and TRBJ1-2, the complete variable domain is GEEVAQTPKHLVRGEGQKAKLYCAPIKGHSYVFWYQQVLKNEFKFLISFQNENVFDETGMPKERFSAKCLPNSPCSLEIQATKLEDSAVYFCASSPNKRVDGYTFGSGTRLTVV.

The gene calls are TRBV5-1 and TRBJ2-5, with 7 nucleotides matching TRBD1. Unmatched junction bases numbered 1, after V lost 5 bases and J lost 0 bases. This CDR3 is built from 13 residues. Germline CDR1 SGHRS, CDR2 YFSETQ. CDR3 in DNA: TGCGCCAGCAGGGGACAGTACCAAGAGACCCAGTACTTC. It translates to CASRGQYQETQYF.

The genes are TRBV25-1 and TRBJ1-1; 8 nucleotides line up with TRBD1. The CDR3 has 14 amino acids. Germline values: CDR1 MGHDK, CDR2 SYGVNS. V lost 5 bases to trimming and J lost 5 bases; unmatched junction nucleotides: 7. CDR3 protein: CASSPQTGETEAFF. The CDR3 nucleotides are TGTGCCAGCAGTCCGCAGACAGGGGAGACTGAAGCTTTCTTT.

The chain is built from TRBV2 and TRBJ1-2, with 9 positions matching TRBD1. The V gene end was trimmed by 5 bases and the J gene end by 7 bases; junction bases not matched to a gene: 11. This CDR3 has 15 amino acids. The V gene's germline CDR1 is SNHLY and CDR2 FYNNEI. The CDR3 here is CASSSRTGEISGYTF. Written as DNA, the CDR3 is TGTGCCAGCAGTTCTCGGACAGGGGAGATCTCTGGCTACACCTTC. The variable domain in full, with the rest retrieved from reference TRBV2 and TRBJ1-2, is EPEVTQTPSHQVTQMGQEVILRCVPISNHLYFYWYRQILGQKVEFLVSFYNNEISEKSEIFDDQFSVERPDGSNFTLKIRSTKLEDSAMYFCASSSRTGEISGYTFGSGTRLTVV.

The V call is TRBV5-4, the J call TRBJ1-2; D uncertain. CDR1 and CDR2 (germline): SGHNT, YYREEE (reference sequence). V lost 0 bases to trimming and J lost 4 bases, with 7 bases between them. The CDR3 is 13 amino acids. CDR3 in amino acids: CASSLEGLYGYTF. CDR3 nucleotide sequence: TGTGCCAGCAGCTTGGAAGGACTCTATGGCTACACCTTC. The entire variable domain, with the rest obtained from reference TRBV5-4 and TRBJ1-2, is as follows: ETGVTQSPTHLIKTRGQQVTLRCSSQSGHNTVSWYQQALGQGPQFIFQYYREEENGRGNFPPRFSGLQFPNYSSELNVNALELDDSALYLCASSLEGLYGYTFGSGTRLTVV.

This chain links TRBV5-1 with TRBJ2-1; TRBD1 matches 7 bases. V dropped 2 bases and J dropped 7; count of bases not matched to a gene: 6. This CDR3 is built from 14 residues. Germline CDR1 and CDR2: SGHRS and YFSETQ. CDR3 nucleotide sequence: TGCGCCAGCAGCTTTACAGGGGCGAGGAATGAGCAGTTCTTC. It yields the protein CASSFTGARNEQFF.

The chain links TRBV18 to TRBJ1-4, with a tentative D call TRBD1 (5 bases). The germline gives CDR1 KGHSH, CDR2 LQKENI. This CDR3 is 15 amino acids long. Trimming left V 6 bases short and J 2 bases short, with 13 bases between. This CDR3 reads CASSRTGVTNEKLFF. DNA for the CDR3: TGTGCCAGCTCCCGAACGGGGGTGACTAATGAAAAACTGTTTTTT.

The gene calls are TRBV4-2 and TRBJ2-7, with D perhaps TRBD1 (6 bases). Between the trimmed V and J ends, which lost 0 bases and 2 bases, there was a span of 8 bases. Per germline, CDR1 LGHNA and CDR2 YNFKEQ. The CDR3 sequence is 14 residues long. For the CDR3, the DNA is TGTGCCAGCAGCCAAGACCGGACAGCCTACGAGCAGTACTTC. Its protein product is CASSQDRTAYEQYF.

The chain links TRBV5-8 to TRBJ1-4, with 8 bases fitting TRBD1. CDR1 is SGHTS, CDR2 YDEGEE, per germline. This CDR3 has 16 residues. Trimming at V came to 4 bases and at J to 8 bases, leaving 13 bases not matched to a gene. The CDR3 DNA is TGTGCCAGCAGCCAAGGACAGGGCGGGTCTCGGGAAAAACTGTTTTTT. Protein product: CASSQGQGGSREKLFF.

The genes are TRBV9 and TRBJ1-1; the D is unclear. This CDR3 contains 14 residues. Trimming pared 0 bases from V and 5 bases from J, leaving 11 bases between. The germline CDR1 and CDR2 sequences are SGDLS and YYNGEE. The CDR3 DNA is TGTGCCAGCAGCGTAGCGCTGAGGGTGACTGAAGCTTTCTTT. This gives the protein CASSVALRVTEAFF. The entire variable domain, with the rest obtained from reference TRBV9 and TRBJ1-1, is as follows: DSGVTQTPKHLITATGQRVTLRCSPRSGDLSVYWYQQSLDQGLQFLIQYYNGEERAKGNILERFSAQQFPDLHSELNLSSLELGDSALYFCASSVALRVTEAFFGQGTRLTVV.

V usage is TRBV5-1 and J usage is TRBJ2-3; D possibly corresponds to TRBD1 (6 bases). V was clipped by 0 bases and J by 2 bases, with 10 bases between them. Germline CDR1 and CDR2: SGHRS and YFSETQ. The CDR3 runs to 15 residues. The CDR3 bases are TGCGCCAGCAGCTTGGACAGGGAGACCACAGATACGCAGTATTTT. Amino acid sequence: CASSLDRETTDTQYF.

This chain links TRBV7-9 with TRBJ2-7; 11 nucleotides align to TRBD1. The CDR3 consists of 16 residues. Germline V gene lookup returns CDR1 SEHNR and CDR2 FQNEAQ (reference sequence). V shed 5 bases and J 3 bases; nucleotides not matched to a gene: 9. The CDR3 nucleotides read TGTGCCAGCAGCATCTGGAGGGGGACAGGGGGCTACGAGCAGTACTTC. Protein product: CASSIWRGTGGYEQYF. Full variable domain (rest looked up from reference TRBV7-9 and TRBJ2-7): DTGVSQNPRHKITKRGQNVTFRCDPISEHNRLYWYRQTLGQGPEFLTYFQNEAQLEKSRLLSDRFSAERPKGSFSTLEIQRTEQGDSAMYLCASSIWRGTGGYEQYFGPGTRLTVT.

The rearrangement uses TRBV6-6 and TRBJ2-1; D might be TRBD1 (6 bases). This CDR3 comprises 15 residues. CDR1 is MNHNY, CDR2 SVGAGI, per germline (reference sequence). The V end was cut by 6 bases, the J end by 9 bases, with 21 bases between. CDR3 residues: CASRGTQGSGGEQFF. As DNA, the CDR3 is TGTGCCAGCAGGGGGACACAGGGTAGTGGCGGTGAGCAGTTCTTC.

The chain recombines TRBV4-1 with TRBJ2-1; tentatively, D is TRBD2 (6 bases). The CDR3 consists of 15 residues. Germline values: CDR1 MGHRA, CDR2 YSYEKL. The V end was cut by 4 bases, the J end by 8 bases, with 18 bases between. In DNA form, the CDR3 reads TGCGCCAGCAGCCGACATCTGGAGGGATTGGATGAGCAGTTCTTC. This sequence encodes CASSRHLEGLDEQFF.

This clone was seen only a few times. J is TRBJ1-4 and V is TRBV4-1; tentatively, D is TRBD1 (5 bases). The CDR3 totals 16 residues. The V and J ends lost 2 bases and 7 bases respectively, with 17 bases between them. The germline gives CDR1 MGHRA, CDR2 YSYEKL. The CDR3: CASSQPLGQGFEKLFF. The CDR3 DNA reads as TGCGCCAGCAGCCAACCCCTGGGCCAGGGATTTGAAAAACTGTTTTTT.

J is TRBJ2-7 and V is TRBV10-2; D possibly corresponds to TRBD1 (5 bases). Germline-derived CDR1 and CDR2 are WSHSY and SAAADI. This CDR3 comprises 11 residues. Trimming pared 2 bases from V and 11 bases from J, leaving 10 bases between. This chain's CDR3 is CASSEGHWEYF. CDR3 sequence (DNA): TGCGCCAGCAGTGAGGGACACTGGGAGTACTTC.

The chain recombines TRBV18 with TRBJ1-1; D not resolved. Germline values: CDR1 KGHSH, CDR2 LQKENI. The CDR3 extends over 14 amino acids. V lost 3 bases to trimming and J lost 3 bases, with 11 bases between them. CDR3 sequence: CASSPTSADTEAFF. CDR3 nucleotides: TGTGCCAGCTCACCGACCTCAGCGGACACTGAAGCTTTCTTT.

The sample holds one count of this clone. The rearrangement joins TRBV27 to TRBJ2-1; TRBD2 agrees at 8 bases. Germline CDR1 is MNHEY and CDR2 is SMNVEV (reference sequence). The CDR3 extends over 15 amino acids. The V segment lost 0 bases and the J segment 9 bases; nucleotides outside the gene matches: 7. CDR3 sequence reads: CASSLSSLSGGEQFF. The CDR3 DNA follows: TGTGCCAGCAGTTTATCGTCTTTAAGCGGGGGTGAGCAGTTCTTC.

The chain employs TRBV9 and TRBJ2-2; 7 bases line up with TRBD1. The germline V gene has CDR1 SGDLS and CDR2 YYNGEE. The trim removed 4 bases at V and 1 base at J, leaving 1 base unmatched. There are 14 residues in the CDR3. This CDR3 is CASSQGVNTGELFF. For the CDR3, the DNA is TGTGCCAGCAGCCAGGGGGTGAACACCGGGGAGCTGTTTTTT.

The J gene is TRBJ1-6, the V gene TRBV6-5, with D possibly TRBD1 on 5 matching bases. Deletions cut 6 bases from V and 6 bases from J, with 15 bases between. Looked up from germline, CDR1 is MNHEY and CDR2 is SVGAGI. The CDR3 is 15 residues long. Here the CDR3 reads CASREGSHGNSPLHF. CDR3 sequence (DNA): TGTGCCAGCAGGGAGGGGAGTCACGGTAATTCACCCCTCCACTTT.

This rearrangement joins TRBV10-3 to TRBJ2-3; TRBD1 matches at 9 bases. Germline V gives CDR1 ENHRY, CDR2 SYGVKD. CDR3 length: 15 residues. V lost 6 bases to trimming and J lost 4 bases; unmatched junction nucleotides: 8. CDR3 nucleotides: TGTGCCATCAGCAGACAGGGGGTTAATGCAGATACGCAGTATTTT. It encodes CAISRQGVNADTQYF.

The table lists this clone with a count of one. This chain uses TRBV4-1 with TRBJ2-5; TRBD1 agrees at 8 bases. The CDR3 sequence is 14 residues long. Germline V gene data show CDR1 as MGHRA and CDR2 as YSYEKL. Trimming took 4 bases from V and 0 from J; bases not matched to a gene: 1. CDR3 in DNA: TGCGCCAGCAGCCGGGACAGGTACCAAGAGACCCAGTACTTC. Its protein is CASSRDRYQETQYF.

This clone was seen more than once but under ten times. The V gene is TRBV30, the J gene TRBJ2-3, with D uncertain. V lost 2 bases, J lost 0 bases, and 3 bases lay in between. Germline V gene lookup returns CDR1 GTSNPN and CDR2 SVGIG (reference sequence). The CDR3 is 12 residues long. CDR3 DNA sequence: TGTGCCTGGAGTACAAGCACAGATACGCAGTATTTT. Amino acids: CAWSTSTDTQYF.

This chain connects TRBV5-1 to TRBJ1-3, with a weak D call TRBD1 (6 bases). V was cut by 4 bases and J by 2 bases, with 10 bases left in between. Germline V gene lookup returns CDR1 SGHRS and CDR2 YFSETQ. The CDR3 is 14 amino acids. Here the CDR3 reads CASSPQGTGNTIYF. The DNA for the CDR3 is TGCGCCAGCAGCCCACAGGGAACTGGAAACACCATATATTTT.

This clone turned up a few times. The chain joins TRBV19 to TRBJ1-5, with 7 bases aligning to TRBD1. In germline, CDR1 is LNHDA, CDR2 SQIVND (reference sequence). V trimming: 5 bases; J trimming: 7 bases; junction bases outside the gene matches: 5. The CDR3 runs 13 residues. Written as DNA, the CDR3 is TGTGCCAGTAGTGACAGGGTGGGCCAGCCCCAGCATTTT. Its protein is CASSDRVGQPQHF. The variable domain in full, completed from reference TRBV19 and TRBJ1-5, reads DGGITQSPKYLFRKEGQNVTLSCEQNLNHDAMYWYRQDPGQGLRLIYYSQIVNDFQKGDIAEGYSVSREKKESFPLTVTSAQKNPTAFYLCASSDRVGQPQHFGDGTRLSIL.